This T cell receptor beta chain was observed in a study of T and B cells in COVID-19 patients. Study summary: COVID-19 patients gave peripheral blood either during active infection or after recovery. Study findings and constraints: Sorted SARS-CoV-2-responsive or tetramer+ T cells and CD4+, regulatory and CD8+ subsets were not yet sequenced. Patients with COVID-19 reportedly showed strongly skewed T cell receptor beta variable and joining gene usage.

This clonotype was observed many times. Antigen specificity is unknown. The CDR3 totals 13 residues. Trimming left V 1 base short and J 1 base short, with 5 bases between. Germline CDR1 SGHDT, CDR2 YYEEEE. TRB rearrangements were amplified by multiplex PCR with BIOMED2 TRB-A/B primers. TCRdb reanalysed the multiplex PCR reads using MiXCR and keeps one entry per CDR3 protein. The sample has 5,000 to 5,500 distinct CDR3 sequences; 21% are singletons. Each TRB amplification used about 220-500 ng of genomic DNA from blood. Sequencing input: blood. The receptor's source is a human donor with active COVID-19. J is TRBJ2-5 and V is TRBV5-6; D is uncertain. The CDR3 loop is CASSLRFQETQYF. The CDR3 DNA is TGTGCCAGCAGCTTGCGCTTCCAAGAGACCCAGTACTTC.